These 27 T cell receptor beta chains share one sample of origin, sequenced in a study of follicular helper T cells after annual influenza vaccination. Time point indicated: 2015-2016 season, 7 days after influenza vaccination. The protocol was immunoSEQ multiplex PCR, while the TCRdb copy is restricted to in-frame clones and leaves out a portion. Among around 6,200 clones listed, roughly 80% were seen once. Source: CXCR5- memory CD4+ T cells sorted from blood, taken 7 days after influenza vaccination. The receptors were gathered from an adult who received the influenza vaccine.

This clone was detected once. The chain carries TRBV19 and TRBJ2-7; 7 nucleotides match TRBD2. Per germline, CDR1 LNHDA and CDR2 SQIVND (reference sequence). V lost 4 bases to trimming and J lost 1 base; unmatched junction nucleotides: 7. The CDR3 totals 15 residues. The CDR3 loop is CASSNGGSPSYEQYF. CDR3 bases: TGTGCCAGTAGTAACGGCGGGAGCCCGTCCTACGAGCAGTACTTC.

The chain recombines TRBV27 with TRBJ2-1, with 13 nucleotides matching TRBD2. The CDR3 sequence is 14 residues long. V shed 7 bases and J 7 bases; nucleotides not matched to a gene: 4. Looked up from germline, CDR1 is MNHEY and CDR2 is SMNVEV (reference sequence). The CDR3 loop is CASMKTSGGNEQFF. DNA for the CDR3: TGTGCCAGCATGAAGACTAGCGGGGGGAATGAGCAGTTCTTC.

The rearrangement joins TRBV6-5 to TRBJ2-7; unclear D gene. This CDR3 contains 13 residues. The V end was cut by 2 bases, the J end by 3 bases, with 8 bases between. CDR1 is MNHEY and CDR2 is SVGAGI in the germline V gene. DNA of the CDR3: TGTGCCAGCAGTTACGGGCCCGGCTACGAGCAGTACTTC. This encodes CASSYGPGYEQYF.

This clone came up once. The rearrangement joins TRBV28 to TRBJ2-3; D unresolved. This CDR3 spans 13 amino acids. Germline loops: CDR1 MDHEN, CDR2 SYDVKM. Trimming took off 3 bases at V and 0 bases at J, with 4 bases between the two ends. The CDR3 region has the DNA TGTGCCAGCAGTTTGAAGAGCACAGATACGCAGTATTTT. It specifies CASSLKSTDTQYF.

This clone was seen just once. The J gene is TRBJ2-2, the V gene TRBV11-1, with D uncertain. Germline V gene data show CDR1 as SGHAT and CDR2 as FQDESV (reference sequence). The CDR3 length is 14 residues. The V end lost 3 bases, the J end lost 0 bases, and 5 bases lay between the germline ends. CDR3 residues: CASSFPPNTGELFF. In DNA form, the CDR3 reads TGTGCCAGCAGCTTCCCTCCGAACACCGGGGAGCTGTTTTTT.

The chain carries TRBV14 and TRBJ2-6; the match to TRBD1 covers 11 bases. Germline CDR1 reads SGHDN; CDR2 reads FVKESK. The CDR3 totals 17 residues. Losses at the gene ends were 4 bases for V and 1 base for J; bases not matched to a gene: 3. The CDR3 DNA reads TGTGCCAGCAGCCCTGGACAGGGGGCGTCTGGGGCCAACGTCCTGACTTTC. Translating it yields CASSPGQGASGANVLTF.

V gene TRBV28 combines with J gene TRBJ2-3; TRBD2 aligns across 14 bases. Per the germline V gene, CDR1 is MDHEN and CDR2 is SYDVKM. The V segment lost 4 bases and the J segment 1 base; nucleotides outside the gene matches: 10. CDR3 length: 19 amino acids. The CDR3 nucleotides read TGTGCCAGCAGTTCCCCCCTGGGACTAGCGGGAGAGGGCACAGATACGCAGTATTTT. It encodes CASSSPLGLAGEGTDTQYF.

V is TRBV5-6 and J is TRBJ1-2, with D possibly TRBD1 on 6 matching bases. V was shortened by 4 bases and J by 5 bases, with 15 bases between the two germline ends. Per the germline V gene, CDR1 is SGHDT and CDR2 is YYEEEE. The CDR3 has 14 amino acids. In DNA form, the CDR3 reads TGTGCCAGCAGCCCCGGGGGCGGACAGTATGGCTACACCTTC. Its protein product is CASSPGGGQYGYTF.

The chain couples TRBV6-4 to TRBJ2-1, with D maybe TRBD2 (6 bases). The CDR3 runs 15 residues. V was trimmed by 2 bases and J by 0 bases, leaving 8 bases between them. Germline V gene sequence: CDR1 MRHNA, CDR2 SNTAGT. The CDR3: CASSDAGSSYNEQFF. The CDR3 region has the DNA TGTGCCAGCAGTGACGCGGGGAGCTCCTACAATGAGCAGTTCTTC.

The rearrangement joins TRBV5-1 to TRBJ1-2; D is unclear. V was trimmed by 0 bases and J by 5 bases, leaving 11 bases between them. The CDR3 has 14 amino acids. Germline CDR1 reads SGHRS; CDR2 reads YFSETQ. In DNA, the CDR3 is TGCGCCAGCAGCTTGGAAGCCGCCTCTTATGGCTACACCTTC. Amino acids: CASSLEAASYGYTF.

The J gene is TRBJ2-1, the V gene TRBV11-2; 8 bases map to TRBD2. V was clipped by 0 bases and J by 7 bases; unmatched bases: 8. The CDR3 runs to 16 residues. CDR1 SGHAT and CDR2 FQNNGV come from the germline V gene. CDR3: CASSLDLGRVDNEQFF. The DNA of the CDR3 is TGTGCCAGCAGCTTAGATCTCGGGAGGGTGGATAATGAGCAGTTCTTC.

CDR3 amino acids: CASSPGSTGTIYF. CDR3 nucleotides: TGTGCCAGCAGCCCCGGGTCCACGGGTACCATATATTTT. The V gene is TRBV7-9, the J gene TRBJ1-3; D is unresolved. Germline loops: CDR1 SEHNR, CDR2 FQNEAQ (reference sequence). Trimming took off 5 bases at V and 10 bases at J, with 15 bases between the two ends. This CDR3 has 13 amino acids.

The V call is TRBV6-5, the J call TRBJ2-6; D remains unclear. The CDR3 sequence is 15 residues long. Trimming cost V 6 bases and J 1 base, with 10 bases left between them. Germline-derived CDR1 and CDR2 are MNHEY and SVGAGI. CDR3 DNA: TGTGCCAGCAGGTCCAGTGGGTCTGGGGCCAACGTCCTGACTTTC. It translates to CASRSSGSGANVLTF.

The CDR3 is CASSHPDKTTNEKLFF. The CDR3 region has the DNA TGCGCCAGCAGTCATCCTGACAAGACAACTAATGAAAAACTGTTTTTT. The chain carries TRBV23-1 and TRBJ1-4, with D unresolved. TRBV23-1 is assigned to the ORF class and has an uncertain function. Trimming pared 3 bases from V and 0 bases from J, leaving 11 bases between. CDR3 length equals 16 residues.

This clone was picked up a small number of times. V and J are TRBV9 and TRBJ1-1, with a possible D match to TRBD1 (5 bases). V gave up 5 bases and J gave up 1 base, with 9 bases separating them. The CDR3 runs 13 residues. The germline gives CDR1 SGDLS, CDR2 YYNGEE. The CDR3 DNA sequence: TGTGCCAGCAGTTCTGGGGGGAACACTGAAGCTTTCTTT. It translates to CASSSGGNTEAFF.

The rearrangement uses TRBV23-1 and TRBJ2-4; 8 nucleotides agree with TRBD1. TRBV23-1 counts as an open reading frame of uncertain function. The CDR3 covers 17 residues. V shed 0 bases, J shed 7 bases, and the junction held 11 bases outside the gene matches. CDR3 amino acids: CASSQSGTGTQGNIQYF. The CDR3 nucleotides are TGCGCCAGCAGTCAATCCGGGACAGGAACTCAGGGGAACATTCAGTACTTC.

The CDR3 DNA reads TGCGCCAGCAGCTACACCGGGACAGGGGTTGTCACTGAAGCTTTCTTT. Translating gives CASSYTGTGVVTEAFF. This chain joins TRBV5-1 and TRBJ1-1; 10 bases match TRBD1. In germline, CDR1 is SGHRS, CDR2 YFSETQ. The CDR3 has 16 amino acids. V lost 3 bases, J lost 4 bases, and 9 bases stayed unmatched.

V and J are TRBV19 and TRBJ2-2, with D possibly TRBD1 on 6 matching bases. CDR1 and CDR2 from the germline V gene are LNHDA and SQIVND (reference sequence). The germline V and J ends were trimmed by 3 bases and 7 bases, with 6 bases remaining between them. The CDR3 is 12 residues long. The CDR3 here is CASSIRGGELFF. CDR3 nucleotides: TGTGCCAGTAGTATCAGGGGCGGGGAGCTGTTTTTT.

In its sample, this clone was seen once. This chain links TRBV7-2 with TRBJ2-3; 11 positions agree with TRBD1. Germline values: CDR1 SGHTA, CDR2 FQGNSA. J lost 2 bases, V lost 3 bases, and 4 bases had no gene match. The CDR3 length is 16 residues. In DNA form, the CDR3 reads TGTGCCAGCAGCTTCGGACAGGGGGCGAACACAGATACGCAGTATTTT. Translating it yields CASSFGQGANTDTQYF.

The genes are TRBV6-1 and TRBJ2-5; D not certain. Germline-derived CDR1 and CDR2 are MNHNS and SASEGT. The CDR3 loop spans 13 amino acids. Between the trimmed V and J ends, which lost 8 bases and 3 bases, there was a span of 13 bases. The CDR3 nucleotides are TGTGCCAGCCGCCTGACCATGGAAGAGACCCAGTACTTC. Its translation: CASRLTMEETQYF.

The V call is TRBV14, the J call TRBJ2-3; 7 positions agree with TRBD2. Looked up from germline, CDR1 is SGHDN and CDR2 is FVKESK. The CDR3 contains 15 residues. V shed 3 bases and J 0 bases; nucleotides not matched to a gene: 3. This CDR3 is CASSQTGGSTDTQYF. The CDR3 bases are TGTGCCAGCAGCCAGACGGGGGGTAGCACAGATACGCAGTATTTT.

The chain recombines TRBV7-9 with TRBJ1-1, with 8 bases matching TRBD1. V gave up 5 bases and J gave up 6 bases; unmatched junction bases: 20. The CDR3 has 18 amino acids. Germline V gene sequence: CDR1 SEHNR, CDR2 FQNEAQ (reference sequence). The CDR3 region has the DNA TGTGCCAGCAGCGGGAAGACCGGGACAGGCCGGGTCGCGGCTGAAGCTTTCTTT. This gives the protein CASSGKTGTGRVAAEAFF.

The rearrangement links TRBV11-2 to TRBJ1-3, with D perhaps TRBD1 (6 bases). The CDR3 is 13 amino acids. Germline V lookup: CDR1 SGHAT, CDR2 FQNNGV. V gave up 6 bases and J gave up 4 bases, with 10 bases separating them. As DNA, the CDR3 is TGTGCCAGCAGACAGGGTATGGGAAACACCATATATTTT. Translating gives CASRQGMGNTIYF. The whole variable domain, remainder taken from reference TRBV11-2 and TRBJ1-3, is EAGVAQSPRYKIIEKRQSVAFWCNPISGHATLYWYQQILGQGPKLLIQFQNNGVVDDSQLPKDRFSAERLKGVDSTLKIQPAKLEDSAVYLCASRQGMGNTIYFGEGSWLTVV.

The V call is TRBV2, the J call TRBJ1-4; no clear D. CDR3 length: 13 residues. Germline V gene lookup returns CDR1 SNHLY and CDR2 FYNNEI. V lost 6 bases and J lost 4, with 9 bases in between. CDR3 in DNA: TGTGCCAGCAGGGAGGAGATTAATGAAAAACTGTTTTTT. Its translation is CASREEINEKLFF.

This clone was seen just once. V is TRBV7-8 and J is TRBJ2-1, with TRBD1 matching over 8 bases. V lost 1 base to trimming and J lost 6 bases; unmatched junction nucleotides: 8. The CDR3 is 16 amino acids. The germline CDR1 and CDR2 sequences are SGHVS and FQNEAQ. The CDR3 region has the DNA TGTGCCAGCAGCTTAGTTCGCCCACAGGGGGGCAATGAGCAGTTCTTC. Its protein product is CASSLVRPQGGNEQFF.

This clone has just one count. The rearrangement uses TRBV10-3 and TRBJ1-5; TRBD1 is a possible D gene (5 bases). Germline V gene sequence: CDR1 ENHRY, CDR2 SYGVKD. The V end lost 6 bases, the J end lost 0 bases, and 15 bases lay between the germline ends. The CDR3 consists of 16 residues. The DNA of the CDR3 is TGTGCCATCAGCCCAGTCCGGGACCCTAGCAATCAGCCCCAGCATTTT. Translation: CAISPVRDPSNQPQHF.

This rearrangement joins TRBV2 to TRBJ2-7; D may be TRBD1 (6 bases). V dropped 6 bases and J dropped 0 bases, with 15 bases sitting between them. The CDR3 contains 15 residues. Per germline, CDR1 SNHLY and CDR2 FYNNEI. The CDR3 coding sequence is TGTGCCAGCAGGGAGGAGACAGGCGGCTCCTACGAGCAGTACTTC. As protein: CASREETGGSYEQYF.